This T cell receptor beta chain appears in the sequencing data of a study of Graves' ophthalmopathy and Graves' hyperthyroidism. V gave up 6 bases and J gave up 11 bases, with 20 bases separating them. There are 14 residues in the CDR3. CDR1 SGHTA and CDR2 FQGNSA come from the germline V gene. Orbital computed tomography, together with clinical symptoms, serum thyroxine, TRAb and thyroid ultrasound, was used for diagnosis. TCR beta CDR3 amplification used RNA transcripts. In the first round, RT-PCR was carried out with HTBI primers, and a multiplex PCR formed the second round. MiXCR, run by TCRdb on the multiplex PCR reads, gives a single entry per CDR3 protein. Of over a million distinct CDR3 sequences listed, around a third were seen once; the top ten hold over 8.5%.

The J gene is TRBJ1-5, the V gene TRBV7-2; weak D call: TRBD1 (5 bases). This sequence was found in an adult man with Graves' hyperthyroidism. Sequenced material: peripheral blood or thyroid tissue (not recorded which). DNA for the CDR3: TGTGCCAGCAGTTTGGGCGGGGGGGATGAGACCCAGCATTTT. This codes for CASSLGGGDETQHF.